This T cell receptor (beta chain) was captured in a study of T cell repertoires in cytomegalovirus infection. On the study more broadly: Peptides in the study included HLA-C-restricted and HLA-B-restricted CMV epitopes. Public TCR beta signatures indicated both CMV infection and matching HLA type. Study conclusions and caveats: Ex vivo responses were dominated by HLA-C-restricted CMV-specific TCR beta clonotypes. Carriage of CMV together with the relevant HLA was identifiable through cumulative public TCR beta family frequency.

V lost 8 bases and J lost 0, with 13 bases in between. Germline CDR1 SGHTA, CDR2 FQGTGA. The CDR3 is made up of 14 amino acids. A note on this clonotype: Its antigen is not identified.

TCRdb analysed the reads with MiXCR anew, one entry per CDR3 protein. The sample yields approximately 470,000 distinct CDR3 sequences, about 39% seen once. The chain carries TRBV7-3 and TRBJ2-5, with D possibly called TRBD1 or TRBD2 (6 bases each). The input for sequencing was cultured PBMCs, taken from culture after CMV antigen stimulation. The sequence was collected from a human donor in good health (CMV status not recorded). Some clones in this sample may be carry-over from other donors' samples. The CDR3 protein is CASLGGVYQETQYF. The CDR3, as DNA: TGTGCCAGCCTGGGGGGCGTCTACCAAGAGACCCAGTACTTC.